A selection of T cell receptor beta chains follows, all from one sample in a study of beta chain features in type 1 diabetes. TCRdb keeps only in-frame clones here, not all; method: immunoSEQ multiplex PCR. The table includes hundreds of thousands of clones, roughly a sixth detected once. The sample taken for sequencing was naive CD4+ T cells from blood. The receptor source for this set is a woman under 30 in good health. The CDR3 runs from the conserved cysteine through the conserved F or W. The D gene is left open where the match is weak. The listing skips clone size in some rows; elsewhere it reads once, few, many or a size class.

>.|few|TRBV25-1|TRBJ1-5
TGTGCCAGCAGTGCTGTAGGAAGCAATCAGCCCCAGCATTTT
CASSAVGSNQPQHF
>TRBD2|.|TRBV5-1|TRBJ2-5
TGCGCCAGCAGCCCGGCCCTAGCGGGAGTCTACCAAGAGACCCAGTACTTC
CASSPALAGVYQETQYF
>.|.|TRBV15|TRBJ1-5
TGTGCCACCAGCAGAGAGACCTCAGGGGCCCAGCATTTT
CATSRETSGAQHF
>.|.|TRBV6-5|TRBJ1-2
TGTGCCAGCAGTCAATCCCAGGGTGGCTACACCTTC
CASSQSQGGYTF
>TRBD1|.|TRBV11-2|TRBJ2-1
TGTGCCAGCAGCTCACCCTCTGGACAGGCCTACAATGAGCAGTTCTTC
CASSSPSGQAYNEQFF
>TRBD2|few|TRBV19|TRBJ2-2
TGTGCCAGTACCACTCTAGCGGGAGGAAACACCGGGGAGCTGTTTTTT
CASTTLAGGNTGELFF
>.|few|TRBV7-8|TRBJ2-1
TGTGCCAGCAGTCATAGCTGGTCAAATGAGCAGTTCTTC
CASSHSWSNEQFF
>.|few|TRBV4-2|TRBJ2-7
TGTGCCAGCAGCCAAGATTACGCGGGAAACTACGAGCAGTACTTC
CASSQDYAGNYEQYF
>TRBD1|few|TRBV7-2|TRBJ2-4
TGTGCCAGCAGCTTAGCCTTAAGGGACAGCAAAAACATTCAGTACTTC
CASSLALRDSKNIQYF
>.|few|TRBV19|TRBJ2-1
TGTGCCAGTAGTATTGGCCCAGGGTTTAGGTCGGACAATGAGCAGTTCTTC
CASSIGPGFRSDNEQFF
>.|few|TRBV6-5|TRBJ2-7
TGTGCCAGCAGAAGGGACCGAGTGGTCCACGAGCAGTACTTC
CASRRDRVVHEQYF
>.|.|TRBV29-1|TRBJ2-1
TGCAGCGTTGAAGTCAACAGGGTTGATGAGCAGTTCTTC
CSVEVNRVDEQFF
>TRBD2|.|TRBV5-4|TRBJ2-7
TGTGCCAGCAGCGAAAGACTAGCGGAGCCAGGGGAGCAGTACTTC
CASSERLAEPGEQYF
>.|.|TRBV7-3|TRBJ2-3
TGTGCCAGCAGCTTAATGGGGCCTACGTTGGGGGTAGATACGCAGTATTTT
CASSLMGPTLGVDTQYF
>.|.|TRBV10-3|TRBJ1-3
TGTGCCATCGGGGGGCTGCGAAACACCATATATTTT
CAIGGLRNTIYF
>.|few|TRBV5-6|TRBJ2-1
TGTGCCAGCAGCTTGCGGAACAATGAGCAGTTCTTC
CASSLRNNEQFF